The 26 T cell receptor beta chains below all came from one sample that was sequenced in a study of blood T cells in healthy people across ages. Primed by a sample-barcoded 5' primer and a J-beta primer mix, a second PCR proceeded for 7 to 11 cycles. TCRdb passed the 5' RACE reads through MiXCR, listing each CDR3 protein once. The data hold fewer than 900,000 distinct CDR3 sequences, with around 46% observed a single time. The sequenced sample was blood. These receptor sequences come from a woman aged 55-70 years in good health.

This clonotype has more than one count but fewer than ten. The CDR3: CASSLGGLSLVQYF. The CDR3 DNA follows: TGTGCCAGCAGCTTAGGTGGCCTCTCGCTGGTGCAGTACTTC. The rearrangement links TRBV7-2 to TRBJ2-7; no definite D call. Trimming removed 1 base at V and 9 bases at J, with 16 bases between. The CDR3 covers 14 residues. Per the germline V gene, CDR1 is SGHTA and CDR2 is FQGNSA.

The chain employs TRBV20-1 and TRBJ2-7, with D possibly matching TRBD1 (5 bases). Trimming removed 6 bases from V and 1 base from J, with 16 bases in between. The CDR3 has 14 residues. From germline, CDR1 is DFQATT and CDR2 SNEGSKA (reference sequence). The DNA for the CDR3 is TGCAGTGCCATTCCCGGTGGGGCTTCCTACGAGCAGTACTTC. This codes for CSAIPGGASYEQYF.

The genes are TRBV21-1 and TRBJ2-5; the table gives TRBD1 as D, unverified against the DNA. The J call may be incorrect, as the DNA end agrees better with TRBJ2-7. TRBV21-1 constitutes a pseudogene. The CDR3 consists of 14 residues. The CDR3: CASSKDRGAYEQYF. The DNA for the CDR3 is TGTGCCAGCAGTAAAGACAGGGGGGCCTACGAGCAGTACTTC.

Remarks on this clonotype: A read error may produce the germline difference seen at one junction end. The chain uses TRBV11-2 and TRBJ2-3; possible D gene TRBD2, 6 bases. The CDR3 is 18 amino acids. The V gene's germline CDR1 is SGHAT and CDR2 FQNNGV. In nucleotides, the CDR3 is TGTGACAGCAGCTTAGAAGTTCGAGGGCGGGGTAGCACAGATACGCAGTATTTT. This translates into CDSSLEVRGRGSTDTQYF.

Concerning this clonotype: A much larger clone lies a single base off, so this may be a read error. The J gene is TRBJ2-5, the V gene TRBV20-1, with TRBD2 matching over 8 bases. The DNA end favors TRBJ2-7, so the J call may be wrong. Germline-derived CDR1 and CDR2 are DFQATT and SNEGSKA (reference sequence). The CDR3 consists of 16 residues. CDR3 DNA sequence: TGCAGTGCTAGCAGTCCCGAGACTAGCGCATCATACGAGCAGTACTTC. Amino acids: CSASSPETSASYEQYF.

Regarding this clonotype: This clone may be a read error of a much larger clone one base away. The rearrangement uses TRBV4-2 and TRBJ2-2; a possible D gene is TRBD2 (6 bases). CDR3 length: 17 amino acids. Germline assignment: CDR1 LGHNA and CDR2 YNFKEQ. The CDR3 sequence: CASSVGSWETNTGGLFF. CDR3 sequence (DNA): TGTGCCAGCAGCGTCGGGTCCTGGGAAACCAACACCGGGGGGCTGTTTTTT.

This clonotype was found a few times. V gene TRBV27 combines with J gene TRBJ2-1, with TRBD2 matching 14 bases. The CDR3 has 17 residues. Germline lookup yields CDR1 MNHEY and CDR2 SMNVEV (reference sequence). Trimming cost V 4 bases and J 7 bases; bases outside gene matches: 9. CDR3 amino acids: CASSWLGLAGVKNEQFF. CDR3 in DNA: TGTGCCAGCAGTTGGTTGGGACTAGCGGGAGTAAAGAATGAGCAGTTCTTC.

V gene TRBV6-6 combines with J gene TRBJ2-1; 7 bases agree with TRBD1. The J call may not be correct, given that the DNA end is closer to TRBJ2-7. Germline-derived CDR1 and CDR2 are MNHNY and SVGAGI (reference sequence). The CDR3 loop spans 15 amino acids. CDR3 protein: CASSRLRDRDNEQYF. CDR3 nucleotides: TGTGCCAGCTCCAGACTCCGGGACAGAGACAATGAGCAGTACTTC.

V and J are TRBV6-1 and TRBJ2-1; the D gene is possibly TRBD2 (6 bases). This CDR3 contains 14 residues. Trimming removed 6 bases at V and 13 bases at J, with 22 bases between. The V gene's germline CDR1 is MNHNS and CDR2 SASEGT. The DNA for the CDR3 is TGTGCCAGCAGGCCGGGACCGCGGGAAGAGACCCAGTTCTTC. This codes for CASRPGPREETQFF.

The chain recombines TRBV12-3 or TRBV12-4 with TRBJ1-2, with 7 bases fitting TRBD1. J gave up 5 bases and V 6 bases, and 3 bases lay outside the gene matches. The CDR3 spans 12 residues. In nucleotides, the CDR3 is TGTGCCAGCAGACACAGGGGATATGGCTACACCTTC. As protein: CASRHRGYGYTF.

The chain employs TRBV6-1 and TRBJ1-2, with a tentative D call TRBD1 (5 bases). CDR1 and CDR2 (germline): MNHNS, SASEGT. The CDR3 consists of 16 residues. Deletions cut 6 bases from V and 7 bases from J, with 24 bases between. The DNA of the CDR3 is TGTGCCAGCAGCGGTTTCGGGACCGGTGCTTCTATTGGCTACACCTTC. Protein sequence: CASSGFGTGASIGYTF.

The chain is built from TRBV6-5 and TRBJ2-7, with 8 bases identical to TRBD1. The DNA matches TRBJ2-5 better at its end, which makes the J call doubtful. Germline lookup yields CDR1 MNHEY and CDR2 SVGAGI. The CDR3 runs to 18 residues. CDR3 nucleotides: TGTGCCAGCAGTTACTCGAATCCGAGACAGGGGTCCGGGTTGACCCAGTACTTC. This sequence encodes CASSYSNPRQGSGLTQYF.

The V gene is TRBV12-3 or TRBV12-4, the J gene TRBJ2-3; TRBD1 agrees at 11 bases. The J segment lost 4 bases and the V segment lost 6 bases, leaving 12 bases of the junction unmatched. CDR3 size: 17 residues. DNA for the CDR3: TGTGCCAGCAGGCTACCCCCCGGGACAGGGGGAGCAGATACGCAGTATTTT. Its protein product is CASRLPPGTGGADTQYF.

This rearrangement joins TRBV29-1 to TRBJ2-3; 13 bases line up with TRBD2. Germline values: CDR1 SQVTM, CDR2 ANQGSEA. The V and J ends lost 7 bases and 4 bases, in that order; junction bases with no gene match: 5. The length of the CDR3 is 14 residues. The CDR3 loop is CSELAGGRADTQYF. CDR3 DNA sequence: TGCAGCGAACTAGCGGGGGGGCGTGCAGATACGCAGTATTTT.

Only one count was recorded for this clonotype. The junction shows a germline mismatch at one end, possibly a read error. This chain links TRBV4-2 with TRBJ2-4; the match to TRBD2 covers 13 bases. The germline gives CDR1 LGHNA, CDR2 YNFKEQ. The CDR3 sequence is 19 residues long. Written as DNA, the CDR3 is TGTGCCAGCATCCAAGAGGGTGGGACTAGCGGGACCGCACGTAATATTCAGTACTTC. It translates to CASIQEGGTSGTARNIQYF.

The chain carries TRBV18 and TRBJ2-5; D may be TRBD1 (6 bases). V was pared by 3 bases and J by 4 bases, with 15 bases between. CDR1 and CDR2 (germline): KGHSH, LQKENI. The CDR3 loop spans 15 amino acids. CDR3 protein: CASSPQDSSVETQYF. The CDR3, as DNA: TGTGCCAGCTCACCGCAGGACAGCAGCGTAGAGACCCAGTACTTC. The whole variable domain, remainder taken from reference TRBV18 and TRBJ2-5, is NAGVMQNPRHLVRRRGQEARLRCSPMKGHSHVYWYRQLPEEGLKFMVYLQKENIIDESGMPKERFSAEFPKEGPSILRIQQVVRGDSAAYFCASSPQDSSVETQYFGPGTRLLVL.

The chain couples TRBV29-1 to TRBJ2-7; the D is unclear. CDR1 and CDR2 (germline): SQVTM, ANQGSEA. This CDR3 region has 14 residues. V was cut by 3 bases and J by 0 bases, with 12 bases left in between. CDR3 in amino acids: CSVELGLTSYEQYF. For the CDR3, the DNA is TGCAGCGTTGAGTTAGGGCTCACCTCCTACGAGCAGTACTTC.

This clonotype has only a few counts. The CDR3 here is CASQMARSYEQYF. In DNA form, the CDR3 reads TGTGCCAGCCAAATGGCCCGCTCCTACGAGCAGTACTTC. The V call is TRBV7-9, the J call TRBJ2-7; D is unresolved. The V gene lost 8 bases and the J gene lost 0 bases, with 11 bases spanning the gap. CDR3 length: 13 residues. CDR1 and CDR2 (germline): SEHNR, FQNEAQ (reference sequence).

The gene calls are TRBV11-2 and TRBJ2-5, with 8 bases identical to TRBD2. CDR3 size: 15 residues. The germline CDR1 and CDR2 sequences are SGHAT and FQNNGV. V trimming: 3 bases; J trimming: 1 base; junction bases outside the gene matches: 4. CDR3 loop: CASSFGGTSQETQYF. CDR3 coding DNA: TGTGCCAGCAGCTTTGGGGGGACTAGCCAAGAGACCCAGTACTTC.

The chain couples TRBV12-3 or TRBV12-4 to TRBJ1-1; weak D call: TRBD1 (5 bases). With 9 bases removed from V and 1 base from J, the gap between germline ends came to 15 bases. This CDR3 has 14 amino acids. The CDR3 region has the DNA TGTGCCAGTCGATATGCAGGGCAGAACACTGAAGCTTTCTTT. It codes for CASRYAGQNTEAFF.

V is TRBV10-2 and J is TRBJ2-5, with TRBD2 matching over 7 bases. The CDR3 is 15 amino acids. The junction had 20 bases not matched to a gene; V was cut back by 8 bases and J by 11 bases. Germline V CDR1 and CDR2: WSHSY, SAAADI. CDR3 protein: CASRMGGEPYNEQYF. The CDR3 DNA is TGCGCCAGCCGGATGGGGGGGGAGCCATACAATGAGCAGTACTTC.

Here the CDR3 DNA reads TGTGCCAGCAGTAAGATAACTGAAGCTTTCTTT. Translated, it gives CASSKITEAFF. The chain recombines TRBV28 with TRBJ1-1; D gene ambiguous. Between the trimmed V and J ends, which lost 5 bases and 5 bases, there was a span of 6 bases. Germline V gene data show CDR1 as MDHEN and CDR2 as SYDVKM. CDR3 length: 11 residues.

CDR3 DNA: TGTGCCAGCAGTGAGGGAGCGACTGAAGCTTTCTTT. Translation gives CASSEGATEAFF. This rearrangement joins TRBV2 to TRBJ1-1; no clear D. From germline, CDR1 is SNHLY and CDR2 FYNNEI. Trimming cost V 3 bases and J 5 bases, with 7 bases left between them. This CDR3 spans 12 amino acids.

V is TRBV7-8 and J is TRBJ2-7, with 11 bases that match TRBD1. From germline, CDR1 is SGHVS and CDR2 FQNEAQ. Losses at the gene ends were 5 bases for V and 3 bases for J; bases not matched to a gene: 3. CDR3 size: 14 residues. The CDR3: CASSRGQGGYEQYF. CDR3 nucleotides: TGTGCCAGCAGCCGGGGACAGGGGGGCTACGAGCAGTACTTC.

This clonotype was seen only once. The gene calls are TRBV7-2 and TRBJ2-5; TRBD1 might be the D (6 bases). This CDR3 spans 20 amino acids. The V end was cut by 5 bases, the J end by 4 bases, with 32 bases between. CDR1 and CDR2 from the germline V gene are SGHTA and FQGNSA. The CDR3 DNA sequence: TGTGCCAGCAGCCCAGGGGTAGTGTTAGGTGTGGAAGTGATAAGAGAGACCCAGTACTTC. This gives the protein CASSPGVVLGVEVIRETQYF.

This chain connects TRBV20-1 to TRBJ1-2, with D possibly TRBD1 on 5 matching bases. Germline V gene sequence: CDR1 DFQATT, CDR2 SNEGSKA (reference sequence). The CDR3 extends over 15 amino acids. Trimming left V 0 bases short and J 4 bases short, with 15 bases between. The CDR3 loop is CSARDGGDPLYGYTF. The CDR3, as DNA: TGCAGTGCTAGAGATGGGGGAGATCCCCTCTATGGCTACACCTTC.